Listed below are T cell receptor beta chains from one sample, sequenced in a study of blood T cell repertoires in COVID-19. Assay: immunoSEQ multiplex PCR; the TCRdb copy retains only in-frame clones and omits some. In the table there are a few hundred thousand clones, around 90% of which are singletons. The sequenced sample consisted of peripheral blood. The receptors come from a man aged 18 to 30 with active or convalescent COVID-19. Each CDR3 is given with its conserved first and last residue. The D gene is left open where the match is weak. Clone size, where shown, is once, few, many, or a class for clones that have expanded.

v_call	clone_size	j_call	d_call	cdr3_aa	cdr3_nt
TRBV5-1	NA	TRBJ1-1	TRBD1	CASSYLRTGGNSEAFF	TGCGCCAGCAGCTACTTAAGGACAGGTGGGAACTCTGAAGCTTTCTTT
TRBV5-1	NA	TRBJ2-5	TRBD1	CASSIGTGGFQETQYF	TGCGCCAGCAGTATCGGGACAGGGGGTTTCCAAGAGACCCAGTACTTC
TRBV19	NA	TRBJ2-7	NA	CASSIVPTYEQYF	TGTGCCAGTAGTATTGTCCCTACCTACGAGCAGTACTTC
TRBV27	NA	TRBJ2-1	TRBD2	CASSPSGLAKQFF	TGTGCCAGCAGTCCCTCGGGACTAGCTAAGCAGTTCTTC
TRBV25-1	NA	TRBJ2-3	NA	CASSEEITDTQYF	TGTGCCAGCAGTGAGGAGATCACAGATACGCAGTATTTT
TRBV2	NA	TRBJ1-5	TRBD1	CASKYGTGNSNQPQHF	TGTGCCAGCAAGTATGGGACAGGGAATAGCAATCAGCCCCAGCATTTT
TRBV7-2	NA	TRBJ1-3	TRBD1	CASKPGQGINSGNTIYF	TGTGCCAGCAAACCGGGACAGGGAATCAACTCTGGAAACACCATATATTTT
TRBV7-8	few	TRBJ2-2	TRBD1	CASSWLGQGNTGELFF	TGTGCCAGCAGCTGGCTGGGACAGGGTAACACCGGGGAGCTGTTTTTT
TRBV13	NA	TRBJ2-3	TRBD2	CASSFGGFGADTQYF	TGTGCCAGCAGCTTCGGGGGGTTCGGGGCAGATACGCAGTATTTT
TRBV19	NA	TRBJ2-5	TRBD2	CASSIVWPAGGSETQYF	TGTGCCAGTAGTATAGTGTGGCCAGCGGGGGGTTCGGAGACCCAGTACTTC
TRBV28	NA	TRBJ2-7	NA	CASSWAMSGEQYF	TGTGCCAGCAGTTGGGCTATGTCTGGCGAGCAGTACTTC
TRBV12-3/TRBV12-4	NA	TRBJ2-1	NA	CASKGSWYNEQFF	TGTGCCAGCAAGGGGTCTTGGTACAATGAGCAGTTCTTC
TRBV5-1	NA	TRBJ1-1	TRBD1	CASSMTGFTEAFF	TGCGCCAGCAGCATGACAGGGTTTACTGAAGCTTTCTTT
TRBV7-6	few	TRBJ2-7	NA	CASSPLQGNHEQYF	TGTGCCAGCAGTCCCCTCCAGGGGAACCACGAGCAGTACTTC
TRBV18	NA	TRBJ2-7	NA	CASSPSVNYEQYF	TGTGCCAGCTCACCCTCAGTGAACTACGAGCAGTACTTC
TRBV19	NA	TRBJ1-2	TRBD1	CASRPTGAGYTF	TGTGCCAGTAGACCCACAGGGGCCGGCTACACCTTC
TRBV28	NA	TRBJ1-2	NA	CASTNGRGYGYTF	TGTGCCAGCACGAATGGGAGGGGATATGGCTACACCTTC
TRBV6-1	NA	TRBJ1-6	TRBD1	CASSERAGQGNSPLHF	TGTGCCAGCAGTGAAAGAGCGGGACAGGGGAATTCACCCCTCCACTTT
TRBV18	NA	TRBJ1-6	TRBD1	CASSSGTGYFGSYNSPLHF	TGTGCCAGCTCATCCGGGACAGGGTACTTTGGCTCCTATAATTCACCCCTCCACTTT
TRBV2	NA	TRBJ1-5	NA	CASSDRGRGYQPQHF	TGTGCCAGCAGTGATCGGGGGAGGGGTTATCAGCCCCAGCATTTT
TRBV13	NA	TRBJ2-5	NA	CASSSTGEETQYF	TGTGCCAGCAGCTCGACAGGAGAAGAGACCCAGTACTTC
TRBV5-1	NA	TRBJ1-6	NA	CASSLDSGANSPLHF	TGCGCCAGCAGCTTGGATTCAGGGGCGAATTCACCCCTCCACTTT
TRBV7-2	NA	TRBJ1-2	NA	CASRNDRSQGYTF	TGTGCCAGCAGAAATGACAGGTCCCAGGGCTACACCTTC